One sample yielded the 19 T cell receptor beta chains listed below, sequenced in a study of Ad26.COV2.S vaccination and SARS-CoV-2 variants. Sequencing was performed with immunoSEQ multiplex PCR; in TCRdb, only in-frame clones are kept and a portion is missing. Of hundreds of thousands of clones listed, 86% were seen once; the top ten hold around a tenth. Treatment noted: about 20 received Ad26.COV2.S at low or high dose, single or two shots; roughly 5 received placebo; per-sample allocation not given. Day 63 after the first vaccine or placebo injection was the time point for sampling. The sequencing here drew on peripheral blood, taken in a trial of Ad26.COV2.S vaccine versus placebo. These receptors all come from a person between 18 and 65 years old who received the Ad26.COV2.S COVID-19 vaccine or a placebo.

CDR3 in DNA: TGTGCCAGCAGTTTAAGCGTCGAGCAGTACTTC. Translation: CASSLSVEQYF. The J gene is TRBJ2-7, the V gene TRBV28; no reliable D call. CDR3 length equals 11 residues. Germline CDR1 and CDR2: MDHEN and SYDVKM. V lost 2 bases, J lost 6 bases, and 5 bases lay in between.

This clone was observed a few times. The V and J genes are TRBV28 and TRBJ2-7, with D tentatively TRBD1 (5 bases). Germline-derived CDR1 and CDR2 are MDHEN and SYDVKM. V was pared by 7 bases and J by 1 base, with 14 bases between. The CDR3 covers 14 residues. The CDR3 is CASNTPTGSYEQYF. CDR3 bases: TGTGCCAGCAATACTCCCACAGGATCCTACGAGCAGTACTTC.

The chain carries TRBV19 and TRBJ2-7; the D call may be TRBD1 or TRBD2 (5 bases each). Deletions cut 3 bases from V and 0 bases from J, with 12 bases between. The length of the CDR3 is 15 residues. Germline V gene sequence: CDR1 LNHDA, CDR2 SQIVND (reference sequence). The CDR3 spells CASSIYGTSSYEQYF. In nucleotides, the CDR3 is TGTGCCAGTAGTATCTACGGGACGAGCTCCTACGAGCAGTACTTC.

J is TRBJ2-7 and V is TRBV27; 7 positions agree with TRBD1. The CDR3 is 14 residues long. J lost 4 bases, V lost 2 bases, and 5 bases had no gene match. Looked up from germline, CDR1 is MNHEY and CDR2 is SMNVEV (reference sequence). The CDR3 DNA reads as TGTGCCAGCAGTTTAAAAGGGGGCGCGTACGAGCAGTACTTC. Translated: CASSLKGGAYEQYF.

The chain links TRBV27 to TRBJ2-7; 9 bases are shared with TRBD1. The junction had 6 bases not matched to a gene; V was cut back by 6 bases and J by 6 bases. Germline loops: CDR1 MNHEY, CDR2 SMNVEV (reference sequence). The CDR3 sequence is 13 residues long. CDR3 nucleotide sequence: TGTGCCAGCAGATGGACAGGGGACCTCGAGCAGTACTTC. It encodes CASRWTGDLEQYF.

This chain uses TRBV7-2 with TRBJ1-1; no definite D call. CDR1 is SGHTA, CDR2 FQGNSA, per germline. The CDR3 has 14 amino acids. The V gene lost 2 bases and the J gene lost 3 bases, with 10 bases spanning the gap. CDR3: CASSLLIPYTEAFF. The CDR3 bases are TGTGCCAGCAGCTTACTCATCCCGTACACTGAAGCTTTCTTT. The whole variable domain, remainder taken from reference TRBV7-2 and TRBJ1-1, is GAGVSQSPSNKVTEKGKDVELRCDPISGHTALYWYRQSLGQGLEFLIYFQGNSAPDKSGLPSDRFSAERTGGSVSTLTIQRTQQEDSAVYLCASSLLIPYTEAFFGQGTRLTVV.

The V gene is TRBV29-1, the J gene TRBJ1-2; the match to TRBD1 covers 8 bases. CDR3 length: 12 residues. CDR1 SQVTM and CDR2 ANQGSEA come from the germline V gene. With 5 bases clipped from V and 5 bases from J, the junction kept 4 bases outside the gene matches. CDR3 coding DNA: TGCAGCGTTTCCGGGACAGGTTATGGCTACACCTTC. Its protein is CSVSGTGYGYTF.

The genes are TRBV19 and TRBJ2-5; 7 bases map to TRBD1. V shed 9 bases and J 9 bases; nucleotides not matched to a gene: 16. This CDR3 is built from 14 residues. The V gene's germline CDR1 is LNHDA and CDR2 SQIVND (reference sequence). This CDR3 is CASAPGTAEGAQYF. In nucleotides, the CDR3 is TGTGCCAGCGCGCCCGGGACAGCAGAGGGGGCCCAGTACTTC.

This sequence joins TRBV28 and TRBJ2-5; either TRBD1 or TRBD2 may fit D (5 bases each). V was pared by 4 bases and J by 3 bases, with 15 bases between. In germline, CDR1 is MDHEN, CDR2 SYDVKM. This CDR3 region has 15 residues. CDR3 nucleotide sequence: TGTGCCAGCAGTTCATCGGGGCAGGCGGAAGAGACCCAGTACTTC. It translates to CASSSSGQAEETQYF.

The chain uses TRBV12-2 and TRBJ2-1; the table names TRBD2, a call not compared with the DNA. TRBV12-2 is assigned pseudogene status. CDR3 length: 18 amino acids. The CDR3: CASRLVPLGREGLNEQFF. The CDR3 DNA reads as TGTGCAAGTCGCTTAGTCCCCTTGGGGCGGGAGGGCCTCAATGAGCAGTTCTTC.

This chain connects TRBV9 to TRBJ2-1; D is tentatively TRBD1 or TRBD2 (5 bases each). V was cut by 3 bases and J by 0 bases, with 16 bases left in between. This CDR3 contains 17 residues. CDR1 and CDR2 (germline): SGDLS, YYNGEE. CDR3 bases: TGTGCCAGCAGCGACAATCTCGGGGCCAGCTCCTACAATGAGCAGTTCTTC. Protein sequence: CASSDNLGASSYNEQFF.

In DNA form, the CDR3 reads TGTGCCAGCTCACCAAAGAGGGGGACGAACACCGGGGAGCTGTTTTTT. This gives the protein CASSPKRGTNTGELFF. This chain connects TRBV18 to TRBJ2-2; a possible D gene is TRBD1 (6 bases). CDR3 length: 16 residues. Germline V gives CDR1 KGHSH, CDR2 LQKENI. Trimming cost V 2 bases and J 0 bases, with 10 bases left between them.

In DNA form, the CDR3 reads TGTGCCAGCAGCCCACTCCGGGGGCGACAGGACTCCTACGAGCAGTACTTC. As protein: CASSPLRGRQDSYEQYF. This chain links TRBV7-9 with TRBJ2-7, with D perhaps TRBD1 or TRBD2 (6 bases each). Deletions cut 5 bases from V and 0 bases from J, with 20 bases between. Looked up from germline, CDR1 is SEHNR and CDR2 is FQNEAQ (reference sequence). This CDR3 comprises 17 residues. Based on the CDR3 plus reference TRBV7-9 and TRBJ2-7, the full variable domain is DTGVSQNPRHKITKRGQNVTFRCDPISEHNRLYWYRQTLGQGPEFLTYFQNEAQLEKSRLLSDRFSAERPKGSFSTLEIQRTEQGDSAMYLCASSPLRGRQDSYEQYFGPGTRLTVT.

This clone is a singleton in its sample. The V and J genes are TRBV7-2 and TRBJ1-6; the D is unclear. The CDR3 covers 12 residues. Germline assignment: CDR1 SGHTA and CDR2 FQGNSA. V lost 4 bases and J 14 bases, leaving 12 bases between the germline ends. The CDR3 is CASSYSFSTLHF. The DNA of the CDR3 is TGTGCCAGCAGCTACAGCTTTTCGACCCTCCACTTT. Full variable domain (missing parts from reference TRBV7-2 and TRBJ1-6): GAGVSQSPSNKVTEKGKDVELRCDPISGHTALYWYRQSLGQGLEFLIYFQGNSAPDKSGLPSDRFSAERTGGSVSTLTIQRTQQEDSAVYLCASSYSFSTLHFGNGTRLTVT.

This chain joins TRBV7-3 and TRBJ2-1; 8 bases map to TRBD2. The CDR3 extends over 15 amino acids. The junction had 9 bases not matched to a gene; V was cut back by 5 bases and J by 6 bases. Germline CDR1 and CDR2: SGHTA and FQGTGA. The CDR3 coding sequence is TGTGCCAGCAGCCCCATAGCGGGAAATCCCAATGAGCAGTTCTTC. Protein: CASSPIAGNPNEQFF.

This clone was seen only a few times. This chain uses TRBV2 with TRBJ2-7; 8 positions match TRBD1. The germline V gene encodes CDR1 SNHLY and CDR2 FYNNEI. CDR3 length equals 15 residues. The trim removed 5 bases at V and 2 bases at J, leaving 8 bases unmatched. Written as DNA, the CDR3 is TGTGCCAGCAGTCTTGGACAGGGCCTGGCCTACGAGCAGTACTTC. Its protein product is CASSLGQGLAYEQYF. Full variable domain (remainder filled in from reference TRBV2 and TRBJ2-7): EPEVTQTPSHQVTQMGQEVILRCVPISNHLYFYWYRQILGQKVEFLVSFYNNEISEKSEIFDDQFSVERPDGSNFTLKIRSTKLEDSAMYFCASSLGQGLAYEQYFGPGTRLTVT.

The chain combines TRBV9 with TRBJ1-2; TRBD1 matches at 11 bases. Per the germline V gene, CDR1 is SGDLS and CDR2 is YYNGEE. This CDR3 contains 15 residues. J was trimmed by 7 bases and V by 0 bases; bases with no gene match: 5. This CDR3 reads CASSVVGQGASGYTF. CDR3 nucleotide sequence: TGTGCCAGCAGCGTAGTTGGACAGGGGGCGTCTGGCTACACCTTC.

This chain joins TRBV29-1 and TRBJ1-1; tentatively, D is TRBD1 (5 bases). Germline CDR1 reads SQVTM; CDR2 reads ANQGSEA. V was cut by 4 bases and J by 3 bases, with 9 bases left in between. The CDR3 has 12 residues. The CDR3 nucleotides read TGCAGCGTTGGGCAGGGATACACTGAAGCTTTCTTT. As protein: CSVGQGYTEAFF. The full variable domain, with the rest looked up from reference TRBV29-1 and TRBJ1-1, is SAVISQKPSRDICQRGTSLTIQCQVDSQVTMMFWYRQQPGQSLTLIATANQGSEATYESGFVIDKFPISRPNLTFSTLTVSNMSPEDSSIYLCSVGQGYTEAFFGQGTRLTVV.

This sequence joins TRBV19 and TRBJ1-5; 7 nucleotides agree with TRBD1. CDR3 length: 15 amino acids. CDR1 and CDR2 (germline): LNHDA, SQIVND (reference sequence). The trim removed 6 bases at V and 0 bases at J, leaving 5 bases unmatched. The CDR3 coding sequence is TGTGCCAGTAGAAAAGACAGGGCTAGCAATCAGCCCCAGCATTTT. This sequence encodes CASRKDRASNQPQHF.